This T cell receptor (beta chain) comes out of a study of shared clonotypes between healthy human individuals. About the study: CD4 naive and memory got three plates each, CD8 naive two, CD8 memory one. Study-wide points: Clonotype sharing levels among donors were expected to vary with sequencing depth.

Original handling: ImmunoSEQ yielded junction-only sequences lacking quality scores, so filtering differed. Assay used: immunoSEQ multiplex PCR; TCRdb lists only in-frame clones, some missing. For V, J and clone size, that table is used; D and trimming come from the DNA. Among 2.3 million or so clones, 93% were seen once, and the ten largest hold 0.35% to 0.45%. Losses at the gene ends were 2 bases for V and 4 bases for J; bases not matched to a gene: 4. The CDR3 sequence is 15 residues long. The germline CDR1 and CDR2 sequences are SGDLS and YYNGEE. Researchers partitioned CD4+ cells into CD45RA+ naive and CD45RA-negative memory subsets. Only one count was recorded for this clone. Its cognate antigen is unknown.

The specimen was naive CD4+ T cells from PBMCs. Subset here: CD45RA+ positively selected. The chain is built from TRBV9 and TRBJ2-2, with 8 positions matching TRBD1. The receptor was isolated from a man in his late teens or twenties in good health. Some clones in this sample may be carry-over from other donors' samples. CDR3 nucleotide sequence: TGTGCCAGCAGCGTGGGACAGGCTGTCACCGGGGAGCTGTTTTTT. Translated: CASSVGQAVTGELFF.